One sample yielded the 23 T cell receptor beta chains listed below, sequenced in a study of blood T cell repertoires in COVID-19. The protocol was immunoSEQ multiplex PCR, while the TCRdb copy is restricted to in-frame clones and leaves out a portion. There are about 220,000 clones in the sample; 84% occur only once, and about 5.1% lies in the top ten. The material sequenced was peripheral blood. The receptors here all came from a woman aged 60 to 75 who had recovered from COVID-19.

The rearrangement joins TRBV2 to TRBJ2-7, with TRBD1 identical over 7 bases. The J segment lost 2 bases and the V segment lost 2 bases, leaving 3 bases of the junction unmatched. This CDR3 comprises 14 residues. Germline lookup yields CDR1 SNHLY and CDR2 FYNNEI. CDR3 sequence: CASSETGATYEQYF. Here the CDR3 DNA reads TGTGCCAGCAGTGAAACAGGGGCGACCTACGAGCAGTACTTC.

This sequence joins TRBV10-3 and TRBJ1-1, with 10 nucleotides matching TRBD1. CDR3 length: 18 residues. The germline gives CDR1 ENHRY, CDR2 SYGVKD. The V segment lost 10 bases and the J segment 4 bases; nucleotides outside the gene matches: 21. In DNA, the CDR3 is TGTGCCACCCGACAGGGGGCATTAGCCCCCGACCGAACCACTGAAGCTTTCTTT. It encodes CATRQGALAPDRTTEAFF.

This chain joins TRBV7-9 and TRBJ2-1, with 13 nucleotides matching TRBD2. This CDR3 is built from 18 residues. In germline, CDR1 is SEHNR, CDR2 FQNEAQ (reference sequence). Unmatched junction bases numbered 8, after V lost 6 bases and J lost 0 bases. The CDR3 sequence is CASSPTSGGADSYNEQFF. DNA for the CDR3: TGTGCCAGCAGTCCTACTAGCGGGGGGGCCGACTCCTACAATGAGCAGTTCTTC.

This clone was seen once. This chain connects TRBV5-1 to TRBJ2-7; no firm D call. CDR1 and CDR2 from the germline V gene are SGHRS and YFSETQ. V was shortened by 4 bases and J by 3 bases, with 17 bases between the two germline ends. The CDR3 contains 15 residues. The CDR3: CASSRIGGTYYEQYF. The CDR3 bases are TGCGCCAGCAGCCGGATCGGCGGAACCTACTACGAGCAGTACTTC.

The CDR3 nucleotides are TGTGCCAGCAGCTTGGGGACAGCTGGCACAGATACGCAGTATTTT. It is translated as CASSLGTAGTDTQYF. J is TRBJ2-3 and V is TRBV11-3, with TRBD1 identical over 7 bases. CDR1 is SGHNT, CDR2 YENEEA, per germline. This CDR3 spans 15 amino acids. The J segment lost 1 base and the V segment lost 3 bases, leaving 4 bases of the junction unmatched. Full variable domain (rest looked up from reference TRBV11-3 and TRBJ2-3): EAGVVQSPRYKIIEKKQPVAFWCNPISGHNTLYWYLQNLGQGPELLIRYENEEAVDDSQLPKDRFSAERLKGVDSTLKIQPAELGDSAVYLCASSLGTAGTDTQYFGPGTRLTVL.

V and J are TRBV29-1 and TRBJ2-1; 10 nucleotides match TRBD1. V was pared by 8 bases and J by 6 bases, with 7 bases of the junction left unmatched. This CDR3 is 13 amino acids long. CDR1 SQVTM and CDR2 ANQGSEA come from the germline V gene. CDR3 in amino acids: CSLGQGGSNEQFF. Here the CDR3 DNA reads TGCAGCCTCGGACAGGGGGGCTCCAATGAGCAGTTCTTC.

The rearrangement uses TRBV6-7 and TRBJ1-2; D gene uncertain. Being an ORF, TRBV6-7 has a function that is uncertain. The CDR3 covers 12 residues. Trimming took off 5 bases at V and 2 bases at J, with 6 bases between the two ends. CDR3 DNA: TGTGCCAGCAGTGCGGAAAACTATGGCTACACCTTC. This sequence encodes CASSAENYGYTF.

The CDR3 spells CAWSVRGYYTDTQYF. The CDR3 coding sequence is TGTGCCTGGAGTGTAAGGGGATACTACACAGATACGCAGTATTTT. J is TRBJ2-3 and V is TRBV30, with D possibly matching TRBD1 (5 bases). V lost 0 bases, J lost 2 bases, and 12 bases lay in between. This CDR3 is built from 15 residues. CDR1 is GTSNPN, CDR2 SVGIG, per germline (reference sequence).

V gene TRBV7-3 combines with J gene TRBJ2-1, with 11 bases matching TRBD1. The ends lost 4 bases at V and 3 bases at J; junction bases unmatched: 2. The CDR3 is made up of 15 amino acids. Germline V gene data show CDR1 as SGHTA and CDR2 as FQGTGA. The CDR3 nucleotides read TGTGCCAGCAGCTGGGGACAGGGGGACTACAATGAGCAGTTCTTC. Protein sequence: CASSWGQGDYNEQFF.

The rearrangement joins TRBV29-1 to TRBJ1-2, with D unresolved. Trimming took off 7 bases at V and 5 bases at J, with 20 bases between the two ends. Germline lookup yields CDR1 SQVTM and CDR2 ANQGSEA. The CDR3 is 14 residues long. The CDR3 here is CSARSLDPDYGYTF. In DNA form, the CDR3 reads TGCAGCGCCCGGTCCCTCGATCCCGATTATGGCTACACCTTC.

The CDR3 bases are TGCGCCAGCAGCTCCTTTGCGGGGGGCTCCGTGGTGCAGTTCTTC. This gives the protein CASSSFAGGSVVQFF. V is TRBV5-1 and J is TRBJ2-1; 8 bases align to TRBD2. CDR3 length equals 15 residues. Trimming took 3 bases from V and 12 from J; bases not matched to a gene: 14. Germline assignment: CDR1 SGHRS and CDR2 YFSETQ. The full variable domain, rest sourced from reference TRBV5-1 and TRBJ2-1, is KAGVTQTPRYLIKTRGQQVTLSCSPISGHRSVSWYQQTPGQGLQFLFEYFSETQRNKGNFPGRFSGRQFSNSRSEMNVSTLELGDSALYLCASSSFAGGSVVQFFGPGTRLTVL.

CDR3 sequence (DNA): TGTGCCAGCAGGGGAACCGGGACGCTAGCGTCCTATGGCTACACCTTC. It specifies CASRGTGTLASYGYTF. The chain is built from TRBV6-6 and TRBJ1-2; D might be TRBD1 (5 bases). Trimming cost V 6 bases and J 4 bases, with 21 bases left between them. The CDR3 is 16 amino acids. The germline CDR1 and CDR2 sequences are MNHNY and SVGAGI (reference sequence).

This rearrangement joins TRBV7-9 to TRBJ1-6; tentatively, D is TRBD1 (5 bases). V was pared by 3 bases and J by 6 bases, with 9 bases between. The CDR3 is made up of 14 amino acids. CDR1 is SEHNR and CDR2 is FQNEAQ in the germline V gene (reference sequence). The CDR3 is CASSFDSFNSPLHF. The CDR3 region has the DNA TGTGCCAGCAGCTTCGACAGCTTTAATTCACCCCTCCACTTT.

DNA of the CDR3: TGTGCCCACCAACGGGACAGGGGATCATGGGGCACAGATACGCAGTATTTT. Translating it yields CAHQRDRGSWGTDTQYF. The rearrangement links TRBV10-3 to TRBJ2-3; TRBD1 agrees at 10 bases. The V segment lost 11 bases and the J segment 1 base; nucleotides outside the gene matches: 15. CDR1 is ENHRY and CDR2 is SYGVKD in the germline V gene. This CDR3 contains 17 residues.

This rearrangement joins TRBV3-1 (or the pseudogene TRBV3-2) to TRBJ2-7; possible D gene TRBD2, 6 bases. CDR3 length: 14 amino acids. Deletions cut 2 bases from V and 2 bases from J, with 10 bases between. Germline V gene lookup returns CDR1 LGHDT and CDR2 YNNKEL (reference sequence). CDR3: CASSQRRTTYEQYF. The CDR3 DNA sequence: TGTGCCAGCAGCCAACGAAGGACTACCTACGAGCAGTACTTC.

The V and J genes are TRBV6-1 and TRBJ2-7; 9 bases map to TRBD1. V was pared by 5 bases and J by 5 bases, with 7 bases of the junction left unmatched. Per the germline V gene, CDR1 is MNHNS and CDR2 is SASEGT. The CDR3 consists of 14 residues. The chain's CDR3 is CASSSAGQGNEQYF. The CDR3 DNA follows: TGTGCCAGCAGTTCCGCAGGACAGGGGAACGAGCAGTACTTC.

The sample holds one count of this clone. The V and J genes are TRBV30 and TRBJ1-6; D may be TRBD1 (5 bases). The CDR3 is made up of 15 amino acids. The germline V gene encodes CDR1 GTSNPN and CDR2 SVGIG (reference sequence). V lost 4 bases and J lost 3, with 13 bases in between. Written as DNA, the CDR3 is TGTGCCTGGATACCCAGGGCCATCTATAATTCACCCCTCCACTTT. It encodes CAWIPRAIYNSPLHF. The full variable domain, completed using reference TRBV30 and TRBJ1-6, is SQTIHQWPATLVQPVGSPLSLECTVEGTSNPNLYWYRQAAGRGLQLLFYSVGIGQISSEVPQNLSASRPQDRQFILSSKKLLLSDSGFYLCAWIPRAIYNSPLHFGNGTRLTVT.

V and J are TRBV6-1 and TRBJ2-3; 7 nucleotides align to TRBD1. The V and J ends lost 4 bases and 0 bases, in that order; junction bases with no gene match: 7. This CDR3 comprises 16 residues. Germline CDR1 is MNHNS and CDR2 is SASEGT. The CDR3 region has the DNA TGTGCCAGCAGTGTTCGACAGGGACCTAGCACAGATACGCAGTATTTT. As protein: CASSVRQGPSTDTQYF.

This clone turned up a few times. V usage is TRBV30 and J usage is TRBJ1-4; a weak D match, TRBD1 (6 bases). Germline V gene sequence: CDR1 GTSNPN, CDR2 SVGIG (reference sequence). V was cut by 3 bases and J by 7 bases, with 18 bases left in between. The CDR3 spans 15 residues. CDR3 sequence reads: CAWRGADRTTEKLFF. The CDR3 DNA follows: TGTGCCTGGAGGGGGGCTGACAGGACAACTGAAAAACTGTTTTTT.

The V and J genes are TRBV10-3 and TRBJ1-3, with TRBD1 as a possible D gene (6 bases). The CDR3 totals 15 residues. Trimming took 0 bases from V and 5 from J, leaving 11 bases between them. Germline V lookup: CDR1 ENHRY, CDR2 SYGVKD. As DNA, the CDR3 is TGTGCCATCAGTGAGTCGCAACAGGGAAGAAACACCATATATTTT. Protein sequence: CAISESQQGRNTIYF.

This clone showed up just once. The chain's CDR3 is CASGDSGGDNEQFF. In nucleotides, the CDR3 is TGTGCCTCCGGAGATAGCGGGGGGGACAATGAGCAGTTCTTC. The rearrangement links TRBV30 to TRBJ2-1; 11 bases agree with TRBD2. Germline CDR1 reads GTSNPN; CDR2 reads SVGIG (reference sequence). Trimming at V came to 7 bases and at J to 5 bases, leaving 7 bases not matched to a gene. The CDR3 length is 14 residues.

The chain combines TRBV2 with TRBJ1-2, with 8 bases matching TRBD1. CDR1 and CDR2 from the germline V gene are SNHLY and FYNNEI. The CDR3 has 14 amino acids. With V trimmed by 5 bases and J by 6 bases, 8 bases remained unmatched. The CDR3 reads CASSTDRAGDGYTF. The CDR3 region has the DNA TGTGCCAGCAGTACGGACAGGGCAGGTGATGGCTACACCTTC.

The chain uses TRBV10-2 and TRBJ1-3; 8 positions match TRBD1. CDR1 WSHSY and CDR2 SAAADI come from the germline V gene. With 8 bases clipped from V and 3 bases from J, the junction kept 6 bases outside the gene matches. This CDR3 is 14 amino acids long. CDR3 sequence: CASGRGLDGNTIYF. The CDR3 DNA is TGCGCCAGCGGCAGGGGGCTGGATGGAAACACCATATATTTT.